One and the same sample provided the 22 T cell receptor beta chains below, sequenced in a study of CD8 T cells in Susac syndrome (dated by TCRdb to the late 2010s). Receptors were amplified or captured by the immunoSEQ multiplex PCR assay. RNA was extracted using the RNeasy kit, and about 0.5 to 1 ug of the RNA was reverse transcribed with random hexamers. The raw public data were reprocessed by TCRdb itself: fastp quality trimming at Q25, MiXCR clonotype calling, in-frame beta chains only. Merged by CDR3 protein, the rows form single entries marked with the most common genes and DNA. This sample lists more than 120,000 distinct CDR3 sequences; approximately 93% were detected once. Together, the top ten hold roughly 0.083% of the sample. The sample consisted of CD4+ T cells from PBMCs. These receptor sequences come from a human donor in good health.

CDR3 in DNA: TGTGCCACCACGGAGGGGGACAGGGGTTATGGAGACTATGGCTACACCTTC. This gives the protein CATTEGDRGYGDYGYTF. The chain recombines TRBV12-3 or TRBV12-4 with TRBJ1-2, with 10 bases fitting TRBD1. V shed 10 bases and J 3 bases; nucleotides not matched to a gene: 17. The length of the CDR3 is 17 residues.

This chain joins TRBV3-1 and TRBJ2-5; no reliable D call. Per the germline V gene, CDR1 is LGHDT and CDR2 is YNNKEL (reference sequence). V was shortened by 8 bases and J by 2 bases, with 15 bases between the two germline ends. The CDR3 loop spans 14 amino acids. Written as DNA, the CDR3 is TGTGCCAGCTCCAACGGGTTACAACAAGAGACCCAGTACTTC. Translated: CASSNGLQQETQYF.

The chain joins TRBV13 to TRBJ2-7; D is ambiguous. Germline assignment: CDR1 PRHDT and CDR2 FYEKMQ (reference sequence). The CDR3 extends over 13 amino acids. Trimming cost V 8 bases and J 0 bases, with 11 bases left between them. The CDR3 sequence is CASVRYPSYEQYF. CDR3 sequence (DNA): TGTGCCAGCGTCAGGTACCCCTCCTACGAGCAGTACTTC.

This chain links TRBV29-1 with TRBJ2-3, with D possibly matching TRBD2 (6 bases). Trimming took off 6 bases at V and 5 bases at J, with 15 bases between the two ends. The CDR3 has 13 amino acids. Germline assignment: CDR1 SQVTM and CDR2 ANQGSEA. CDR3 DNA: TGCAGCGTAGCCAGGGAGGCAGGAGATACGCAGTATTTT. Encoded protein: CSVAREAGDTQYF.

The V call is TRBV12-3 or TRBV12-4, the J call TRBJ2-1, with TRBD2 matching 8 bases. V trimming: 3 bases; J trimming: 8 bases; junction bases outside the gene matches: 12. CDR3 length equals 16 residues. The CDR3 DNA reads TGTGCCAGCAGTTTGATAGCGGGATTTCAGGAAGATGAGCAGTTCTTC. Protein product: CASSLIAGFQEDEQFF.

The chain uses TRBV4-2 and TRBJ2-5; D is perhaps TRBD1 or TRBD2 (5 bases each). The CDR3 loop spans 14 amino acids. Germline CDR1 and CDR2: LGHNA and YNFKEQ. The ends were cut back, 5 bases at V and 3 bases at J, with 13 bases in the middle. CDR3: CASSDSGTEETQYF. The DNA of the CDR3 is TGTGCCAGCAGCGACTCCGGGACCGAAGAGACCCAGTACTTC.

The chain employs TRBV18 and TRBJ2-7, with 12 positions matching TRBD1. The CDR3 has 16 amino acids. J gave up 0 bases and V 2 bases, and 2 bases lay outside the gene matches. Germline V gives CDR1 KGHSH, CDR2 LQKENI. The CDR3 region has the DNA TGTGCCAGCTCACCAGGGACAGGGGGCAGCTCCTACGAGCAGTACTTC. This codes for CASSPGTGGSSYEQYF.

This chain links TRBV25-1 with TRBJ1-6; the D is unclear. Per germline, CDR1 MGHDK and CDR2 SYGVNS. The V and J ends lost 0 bases and 8 bases respectively, with 5 bases between them. This CDR3 contains 13 residues. CDR3 sequence (DNA): TGTGCCAGCAGTGAATATCAGGATTCACCCCTCCACTTT. The encoded protein is CASSEYQDSPLHF.

The chain employs TRBV5-1 and TRBJ1-2; 10 bases agree with TRBD1. Germline assignment: CDR1 SGHRS and CDR2 YFSETQ. This CDR3 is built from 15 residues. V dropped 4 bases and J dropped 6; count of bases not matched to a gene: 9. CDR3 coding DNA: TGCGCCAGCAGCCCGTTGGGACAGGGGAGGAATGGCTACACCTTC. Residues: CASSPLGQGRNGYTF.

The chain carries TRBV10-3 and TRBJ2-1; 11 nucleotides align to TRBD2. This CDR3 region has 16 residues. J lost 5 bases, V lost 2 bases, and 5 bases had no gene match. CDR1 is ENHRY, CDR2 SYGVKD, per germline. Here the CDR3 DNA reads TGTGCCATCAGTGAGACCGGACTAGCGGGCAACAATGAGCAGTTCTTC. This sequence encodes CAISETGLAGNNEQFF.

V usage is TRBV5-1 and J usage is TRBJ2-5; the D gene could be TRBD1 or TRBD2 (6 bases each). The length of the CDR3 is 13 residues. Looked up from germline, CDR1 is SGHRS and CDR2 is YFSETQ. V lost 2 bases to trimming and J lost 5 bases, with 10 bases between them. The DNA of the CDR3 is TGCGCCAGCAGCTTCGGGGGCGATGAGACCCAGTACTTC. It is translated as CASSFGGDETQYF.

The V gene is TRBV28, the J gene TRBJ1-1; D gene ambiguous. Trimming took 3 bases from V and 7 from J, leaving 15 bases between them. This CDR3 is 14 amino acids long. The germline gives CDR1 MDHEN, CDR2 SYDVKM. The CDR3 sequence is CASSFSQWGGEAFF. The CDR3 DNA reads as TGTGCCAGCAGTTTTTCCCAGTGGGGAGGTGAAGCTTTCTTT.

The chain combines TRBV10-2 with TRBJ1-2; no reliable D call. The V end lost 2 bases, the J end lost 10 bases, and 8 bases lay between the germline ends. Germline V gene lookup returns CDR1 WSHSY and CDR2 SAAADI. This CDR3 region has 11 residues. The CDR3 loop reads CASSERETYTF. Here the CDR3 DNA reads TGCGCCAGCAGTGAGCGGGAAACCTACACCTTC.

This chain uses TRBV6-1 with TRBJ1-2; possible D gene TRBD1, 6 bases. Germline values: CDR1 MNHNS, CDR2 SASEGT. The CDR3 covers 16 residues. V shed 7 bases and J shed 6 bases, with 24 bases lying between them. CDR3 coding DNA: TGTGCCAGCAATGGACGGGGGGCGCGGGATCTGGATGGCTACACCTTC. Translating it yields CASNGRGARDLDGYTF.

The rearrangement uses TRBV20-1 and TRBJ2-1; 11 bases are shared with TRBD2. The CDR3 extends over 15 amino acids. Germline CDR1 reads DFQATT; CDR2 reads SNEGSKA (reference sequence). V dropped 5 bases and J dropped 8; count of bases not matched to a gene: 11. The CDR3 region has the DNA TGCAGTGCTCCGCCGGCTAGCGGGAGGTATGATGAGCAGTTCTTC. As protein: CSAPPASGRYDEQFF.

The chain combines TRBV2 with TRBJ2-1; tentative D call: TRBD2 (6 bases). CDR3 length: 14 residues. Germline V gene lookup returns CDR1 SNHLY and CDR2 FYNNEI. Trimming stripped 8 bases from V and 2 bases from J, with 13 bases between. The CDR3 sequence: CASSSGGTYNEQFF. The CDR3 nucleotides are TGTGCCAGCTCTTCGGGCGGGACCTACAATGAGCAGTTCTTC.

This clonotype showed up just a few times. V is TRBV12-3 or TRBV12-4 and J is TRBJ2-2; D is unresolved. V was shortened by 6 bases and J by 8 bases, with 7 bases between the two germline ends. The CDR3 is made up of 11 amino acids. CDR3 sequence (DNA): TGTGCCAGCAGCCAACTTGGGGAGCTGTTTTTT. Its protein is CASSQLGELFF.

The gene calls are TRBV10-2 and TRBJ2-1, with TRBD1 matching 8 bases. Germline CDR1 WSHSY, CDR2 SAAADI. The CDR3 spans 11 residues. Trimming took 8 bases from V and 6 from J; bases not matched to a gene: 0. The CDR3: CASGTGNEQFF. The CDR3 bases are TGCGCCAGCGGGACAGGCAATGAGCAGTTCTTC.

This clonotype was picked up a small number of times. Here the CDR3 DNA reads TGTGCCAGCAGTTACCCGGACAGGTACGAGCAGTACTTC. Its protein is CASSYPDRYEQYF. V is TRBV6-5 and J is TRBJ2-7; 7 bases align to TRBD1. The CDR3 is 13 amino acids. Per germline, CDR1 MNHEY and CDR2 SVGAGI. V shed 2 bases and J 4 bases; nucleotides not matched to a gene: 2.

CDR3 nucleotides: TGTGCCAGCAGTTCCCGCACAGATACGCAGTATTTT. Its protein is CASSSRTDTQYF. The rearrangement uses TRBV3-1 and TRBJ2-3, with D uncertain. CDR1 is LGHDT, CDR2 YNNKEL, per germline (reference sequence). Trimming removed 6 bases from V and 1 base from J, with 5 bases in between. The CDR3 loop spans 12 amino acids.

The chain is built from TRBV28 and TRBJ1-2, with D tentatively TRBD1 (5 bases). There are 13 residues in the CDR3. From germline, CDR1 is MDHEN and CDR2 SYDVKM. Deletions cut 8 bases from V and 2 bases from J, with 12 bases between. CDR3 nucleotide sequence: TGTGCCAGCGGGCCCGGACAAAACTATGGCTACACCTTC. Amino acids: CASGPGQNYGYTF.

This chain connects TRBV30 to TRBJ1-4; 7 nucleotides match TRBD1. The CDR3 has 14 residues. The ends lost 4 bases at V and 4 bases at J; junction bases unmatched: 6. Germline V CDR1 and CDR2: GTSNPN, SVGIG (reference sequence). CDR3 sequence (DNA): TGTGCCTGGAACCCCGGGACAGTTAATGAAAAACTGTTTTTT. Translated, it gives CAWNPGTVNEKLFF.